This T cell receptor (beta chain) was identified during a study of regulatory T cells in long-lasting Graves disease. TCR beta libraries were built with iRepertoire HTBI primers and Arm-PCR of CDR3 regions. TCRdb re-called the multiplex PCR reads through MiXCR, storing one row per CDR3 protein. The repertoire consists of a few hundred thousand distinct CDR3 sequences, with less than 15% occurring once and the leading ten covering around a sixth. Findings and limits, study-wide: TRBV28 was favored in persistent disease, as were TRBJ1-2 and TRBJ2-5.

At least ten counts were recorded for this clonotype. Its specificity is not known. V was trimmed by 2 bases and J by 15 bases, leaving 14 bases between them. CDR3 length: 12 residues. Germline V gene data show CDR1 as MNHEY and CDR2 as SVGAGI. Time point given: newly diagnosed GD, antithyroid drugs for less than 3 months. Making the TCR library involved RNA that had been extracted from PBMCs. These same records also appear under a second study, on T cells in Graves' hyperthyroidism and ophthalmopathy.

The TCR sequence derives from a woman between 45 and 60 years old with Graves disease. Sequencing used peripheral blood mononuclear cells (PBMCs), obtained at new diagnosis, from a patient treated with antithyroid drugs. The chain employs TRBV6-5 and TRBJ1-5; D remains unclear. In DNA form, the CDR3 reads TGTGCCAGCAGTTACCCTCAAGCTCTGATGCATTTT. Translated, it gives CASSYPQALMHF.